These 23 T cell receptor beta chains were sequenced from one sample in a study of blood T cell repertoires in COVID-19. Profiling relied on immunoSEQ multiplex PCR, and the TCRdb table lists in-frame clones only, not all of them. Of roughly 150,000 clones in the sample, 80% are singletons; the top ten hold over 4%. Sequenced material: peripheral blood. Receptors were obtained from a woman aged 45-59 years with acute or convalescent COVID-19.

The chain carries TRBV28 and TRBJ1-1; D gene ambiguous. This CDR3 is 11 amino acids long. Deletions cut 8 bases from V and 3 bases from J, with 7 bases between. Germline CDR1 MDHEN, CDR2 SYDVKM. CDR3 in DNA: TGTGCCAGCCTACAGTACACTGAAGCTTTCTTT. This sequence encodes CASLQYTEAFF.

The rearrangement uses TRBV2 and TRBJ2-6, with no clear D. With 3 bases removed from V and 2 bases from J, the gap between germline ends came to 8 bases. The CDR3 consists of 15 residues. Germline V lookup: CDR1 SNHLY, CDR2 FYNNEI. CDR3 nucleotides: TGTGCCAGCAGTGATTGGCGGACTGGGGCCAACGTCCTGACTTTC. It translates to CASSDWRTGANVLTF. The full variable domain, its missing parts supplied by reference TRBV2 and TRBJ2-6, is EPEVTQTPSHQVTQMGQEVILRCVPISNHLYFYWYRQILGQKVEFLVSFYNNEISEKSEIFDDQFSVERPDGSNFTLKIRSTKLEDSAMYFCASSDWRTGANVLTFGAGSRLTVL.

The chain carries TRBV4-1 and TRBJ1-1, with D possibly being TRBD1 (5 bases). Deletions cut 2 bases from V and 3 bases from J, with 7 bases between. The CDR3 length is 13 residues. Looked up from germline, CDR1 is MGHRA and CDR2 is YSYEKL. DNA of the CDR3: TGCGCCAGCAGCCAATCGGGGGACACTGAAGCTTTCTTT. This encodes CASSQSGDTEAFF.

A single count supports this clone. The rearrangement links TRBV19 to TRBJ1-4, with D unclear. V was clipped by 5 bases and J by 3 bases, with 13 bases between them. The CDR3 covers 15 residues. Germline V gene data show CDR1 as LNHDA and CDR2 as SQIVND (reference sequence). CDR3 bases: TGTGCCAGTAGTGGCGCGGTTGTATCTAATGAAAAACTGTTTTTT. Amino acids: CASSGAVVSNEKLFF.

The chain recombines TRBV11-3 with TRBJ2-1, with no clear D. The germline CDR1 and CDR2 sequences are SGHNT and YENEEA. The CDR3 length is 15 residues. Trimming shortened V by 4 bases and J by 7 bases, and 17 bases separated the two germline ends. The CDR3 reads CASSSWQASGNEQFF. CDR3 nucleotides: TGTGCCAGCAGCTCCTGGCAAGCGTCCGGGAATGAGCAGTTCTTC.

The CDR3 sequence is CASSSGPSTDTQYF. DNA of the CDR3: TGCGCCAGCAGTAGCGGTCCTAGCACAGATACGCAGTATTTT. The chain combines TRBV4-3 with TRBJ2-3; possible D gene TRBD2, 6 bases. The CDR3 extends over 14 amino acids. V was cut by 6 bases and J by 0 bases, with 10 bases left in between. Germline V gene sequence: CDR1 LGHNA, CDR2 YSLEER.

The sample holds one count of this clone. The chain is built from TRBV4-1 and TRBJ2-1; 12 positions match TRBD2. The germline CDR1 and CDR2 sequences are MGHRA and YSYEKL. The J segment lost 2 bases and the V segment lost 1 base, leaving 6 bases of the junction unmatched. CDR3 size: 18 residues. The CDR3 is CASSQGLAGGSTYNEQFF. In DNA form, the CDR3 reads TGCGCCAGCAGCCAAGGGCTAGCGGGGGGGTCGACCTACAATGAGCAGTTCTTC.

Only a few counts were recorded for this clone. CDR3 amino acids: CASSSGGSSGNTIYF. The CDR3 DNA sequence: TGTGCCAGCAGCTCCGGGGGATCCTCTGGAAACACCATATATTTT. This sequence joins TRBV5-5 and TRBJ1-3; D is perhaps TRBD1 (5 bases). V was shortened by 3 bases and J by 0 bases, with 10 bases between the two germline ends. Per the germline V gene, CDR1 is SGHKS and CDR2 is YYEKEE (reference sequence). The CDR3 is 15 residues long.

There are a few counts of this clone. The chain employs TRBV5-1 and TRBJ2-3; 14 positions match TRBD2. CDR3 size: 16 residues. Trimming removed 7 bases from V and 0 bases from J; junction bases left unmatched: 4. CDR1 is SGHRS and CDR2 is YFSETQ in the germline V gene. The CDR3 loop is CASGGLAGASTDTQYF. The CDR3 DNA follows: TGCGCCAGCGGGGGACTAGCGGGGGCTAGCACAGATACGCAGTATTTT.

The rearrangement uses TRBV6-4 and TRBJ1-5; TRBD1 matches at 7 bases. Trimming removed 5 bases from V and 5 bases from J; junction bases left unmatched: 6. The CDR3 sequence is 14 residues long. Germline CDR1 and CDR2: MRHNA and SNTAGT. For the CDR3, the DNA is TGTGCCAGCAGTCCGGGACAGAACGATCAGCCCCAGCATTTT. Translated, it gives CASSPGQNDQPQHF.

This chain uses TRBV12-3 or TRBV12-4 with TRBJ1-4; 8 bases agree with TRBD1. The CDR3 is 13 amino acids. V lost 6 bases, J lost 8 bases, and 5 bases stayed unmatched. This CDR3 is CASRGQVGEKLFF. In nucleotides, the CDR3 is TGTGCCAGCAGGGGACAGGTGGGAGAAAAACTGTTTTTT.

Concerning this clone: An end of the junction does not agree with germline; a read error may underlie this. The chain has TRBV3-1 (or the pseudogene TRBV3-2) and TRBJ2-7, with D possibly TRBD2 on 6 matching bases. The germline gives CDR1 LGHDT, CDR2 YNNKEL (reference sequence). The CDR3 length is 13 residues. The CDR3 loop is CASTQDPTGGQYF. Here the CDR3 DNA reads TGTGCCAGCACCCAAGACCCGACCGGGGGGCAGTACTTC.

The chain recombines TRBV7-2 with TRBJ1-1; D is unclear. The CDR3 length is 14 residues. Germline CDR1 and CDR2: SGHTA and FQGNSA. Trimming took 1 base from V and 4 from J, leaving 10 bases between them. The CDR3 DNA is TGTGCCAGCAGCTTAGTGATCATCGGCACTGAAGCTTTCTTT. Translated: CASSLVIIGTEAFF.

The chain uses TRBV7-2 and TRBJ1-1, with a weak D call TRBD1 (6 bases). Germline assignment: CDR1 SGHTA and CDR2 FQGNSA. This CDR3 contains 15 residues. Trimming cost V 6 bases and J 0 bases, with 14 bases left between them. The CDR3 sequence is CASRTQGTLNTEAFF. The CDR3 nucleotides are TGTGCCAGCAGGACCCAGGGGACACTGAACACTGAAGCTTTCTTT.

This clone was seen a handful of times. In DNA, the CDR3 is TGTGCCAGCAGTGAACAGGGGTTACCCCTCCACTTT. Translation gives CASSEQGLPLHF. The chain uses TRBV6-1 and TRBJ1-6; D perhaps matches TRBD1 (6 bases). The CDR3 spans 12 residues. V was shortened by 2 bases and J by 12 bases, with 8 bases between the two germline ends. Germline V gives CDR1 MNHNS, CDR2 SASEGT.

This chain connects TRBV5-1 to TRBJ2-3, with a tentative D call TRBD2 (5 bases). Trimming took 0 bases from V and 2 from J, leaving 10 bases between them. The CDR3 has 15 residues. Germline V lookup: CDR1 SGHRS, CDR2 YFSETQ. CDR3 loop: CASSLDGEVTDTQYF. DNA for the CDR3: TGCGCCAGCAGCTTGGACGGGGAAGTCACAGATACGCAGTATTTT.

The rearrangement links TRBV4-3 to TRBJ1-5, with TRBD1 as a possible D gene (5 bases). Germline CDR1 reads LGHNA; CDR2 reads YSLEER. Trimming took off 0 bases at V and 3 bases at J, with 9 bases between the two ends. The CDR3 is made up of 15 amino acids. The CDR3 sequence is CASSQDRTINQPQHF. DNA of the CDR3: TGCGCCAGCAGCCAAGATCGGACAATCAATCAGCCCCAGCATTTT.

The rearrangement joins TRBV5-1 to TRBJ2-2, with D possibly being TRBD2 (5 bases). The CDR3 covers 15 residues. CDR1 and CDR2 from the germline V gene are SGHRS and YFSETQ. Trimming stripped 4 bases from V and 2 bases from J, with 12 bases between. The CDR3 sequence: CASSATGINTGELFF. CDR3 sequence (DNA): TGCGCCAGCAGCGCAACCGGGATCAACACCGGGGAGCTGTTTTTT.

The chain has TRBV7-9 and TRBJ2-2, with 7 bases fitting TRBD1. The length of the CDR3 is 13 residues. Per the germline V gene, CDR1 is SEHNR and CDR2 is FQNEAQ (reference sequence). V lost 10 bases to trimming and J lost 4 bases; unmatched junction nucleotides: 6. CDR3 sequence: CATRQGGTGELFF. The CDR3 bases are TGTGCCACCCGACAGGGTGGCACCGGGGAGCTGTTTTTT.

For the CDR3, the DNA is TGTGCCAGCAGTTACCAAGCGGGGGGATACAATGAGCAGTTCTTC. Protein sequence: CASSYQAGGYNEQFF. The genes are TRBV6-6 and TRBJ2-1; 9 bases match TRBD2. Germline lookup yields CDR1 MNHNY and CDR2 SVGAGI (reference sequence). The CDR3 has 15 residues. The V and J ends lost 2 bases and 4 bases, in that order; junction bases with no gene match: 3.

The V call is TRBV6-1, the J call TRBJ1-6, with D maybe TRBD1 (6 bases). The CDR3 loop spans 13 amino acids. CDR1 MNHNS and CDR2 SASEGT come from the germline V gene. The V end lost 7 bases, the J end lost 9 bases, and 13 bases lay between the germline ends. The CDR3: CASTGRGSSPLHF. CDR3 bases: TGTGCCAGCACGGGCAGGGGATCTTCACCCCTCCACTTT.

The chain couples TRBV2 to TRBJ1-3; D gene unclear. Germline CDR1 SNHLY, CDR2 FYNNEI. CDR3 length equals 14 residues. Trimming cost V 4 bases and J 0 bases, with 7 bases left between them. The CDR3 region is CASSGQISGNTIYF. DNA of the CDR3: TGTGCCAGCAGTGGTCAAATCTCTGGAAACACCATATATTTT.

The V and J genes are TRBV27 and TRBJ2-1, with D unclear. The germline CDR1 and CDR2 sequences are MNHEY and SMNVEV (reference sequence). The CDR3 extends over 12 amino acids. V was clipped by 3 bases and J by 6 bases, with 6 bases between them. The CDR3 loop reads CASSLSLNEQFF. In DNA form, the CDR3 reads TGTGCCAGCAGTTTGTCTCTCAATGAGCAGTTCTTC.